The 10 T cell receptor beta chains reported below all come from one sample, sequenced in a study of T cells in Graves' hyperthyroidism and ophthalmopathy. TCR beta CDR3 region amplification was performed from RNA transcripts. First-round RT-PCR targeting the TCR CDR3 was performed with the HTBI primer set. TCRdb used MiXCR to reprocess the multiplex PCR reads, holding one entry per CDR3 protein. The data contain hundreds of thousands of distinct CDR3 sequences, 14% to 15% of them singletons. The specimen was blood. These receptors were collected from a woman between 40 and 50 years old with Graves' ophthalmopathy.

This rearrangement joins TRBV6-1 to TRBJ2-7; D uncertain. Germline CDR1 MNHNS, CDR2 SASEGT. V was clipped by 2 bases and J by 2 bases, with 10 bases between them. The CDR3 loop spans 14 amino acids. CDR3 in DNA: TGTGCCAGCAGTGAACTGGACGGAGCCTACGAGCAGTACTTC. Translated: CASSELDGAYEQYF.

This clonotype was observed many times. The chain has TRBV6-1 and TRBJ1-3; D is unclear. The CDR3 is made up of 14 amino acids. Germline-derived CDR1 and CDR2 are MNHNS and SASEGT. V lost 6 bases and J 1 base, leaving 10 bases between the germline ends. The CDR3 protein is CASRPRESGNTIYF. CDR3 DNA sequence: TGTGCCAGCAGACCTCGGGAGTCTGGAAACACCATATATTTT.

This clonotype was found many times. V and J are TRBV27 and TRBJ2-1; D is ambiguous. Germline assignment: CDR1 MNHEY and CDR2 SMNVEV (reference sequence). This CDR3 contains 14 residues. The V end lost 6 bases, the J end lost 4 bases, and 13 bases lay between the germline ends. CDR3 coding DNA: TGTGCCAGCAGCCCTAGATCCCCGTACAATGAGCAGTTCTTC. It yields the protein CASSPRSPYNEQFF.

This clonotype has a single count. V gene TRBV20-1 combines with J gene TRBJ1-1, with 9 bases matching TRBD1. Trimming took 4 bases from V and 11 from J; bases not matched to a gene: 5. The CDR3 sequence is 11 residues long. Germline-derived CDR1 and CDR2 are DFQATT and SNEGSKA (reference sequence). The CDR3 here is CSATQGAGAFF. As DNA, the CDR3 is TGCAGTGCTACACAGGGGGCGGGGGCTTTCTTT.

The chain joins TRBV12-3 or TRBV12-4 to TRBJ1-3, with a weak D call TRBD1 (5 bases). V gave up 3 bases and J gave up 4 bases, with 13 bases separating them. CDR3 length: 15 residues. CDR3 nucleotide sequence: TGTGCCAGCAGTTTCGGGGGACGTGGGGGAAACACCATATATTTT. Residues: CASSFGGRGGNTIYF.

The rearrangement joins TRBV27 to TRBJ1-6, with D possibly being TRBD1 (6 bases). Germline values: CDR1 MNHEY, CDR2 SMNVEV (reference sequence). The CDR3 is 15 amino acids. Trimming took 4 bases from V and 7 from J, leaving 14 bases between them. CDR3 residues: CASSWTGGPNSPLHF. Here the CDR3 DNA reads TGTGCCAGCAGTTGGACGGGGGGCCCGAATTCACCCCTCCACTTT.

This clonotype was counted ten times or more. CDR3 loop: CASSEPGTLEEQYF. The CDR3, as DNA: TGTGCCAGCAGTGAACCGGGGACTCTGGAGGAGCAGTACTTC. This chain connects TRBV6-1 to TRBJ2-7; D might be TRBD2 (6 bases). The CDR3 contains 14 residues. The germline CDR1 and CDR2 sequences are MNHNS and SASEGT. Trimming cost V 2 bases and J 7 bases, with 15 bases left between them.

This clonotype was detected many times. The genes are TRBV12-3 or TRBV12-4 and TRBJ2-5; D not resolved. Trimming stripped 2 bases from V and 2 bases from J, with 9 bases between. The CDR3 totals 14 residues. CDR3: CASSLLALQETQYF. Here the CDR3 DNA reads TGTGCCAGCAGTTTATTGGCGCTGCAAGAGACCCAGTACTTC.

This chain uses TRBV6-5 with TRBJ2-7; D not resolved. The CDR3 extends over 13 amino acids. V was cut by 3 bases and J by 2 bases, with 8 bases left in between. Germline CDR1 and CDR2: MNHEY and SVGAGI. CDR3 nucleotide sequence: TGTGCCAGCAGTTATGGCAGCCCCTACGAGCAGTACTTC. Translated: CASSYGSPYEQYF.

V and J are TRBV13 and TRBJ1-1; TRBD1 matches at 10 bases. In germline, CDR1 is PRHDT, CDR2 FYEKMQ (reference sequence). The CDR3 consists of 13 residues. The junction had 7 bases not matched to a gene; V was cut back by 5 bases and J by 10 bases. In DNA, the CDR3 is TGTGCCAGCAGCCTGACAGGGGGCGTTCCAGCTTTCTTT. Translated: CASSLTGGVPAFF.